The TCR beta chain described here comes from a study of cytomegalovirus exposure and HLA in healthy donors. Study context: There were approximately 400 genotyped donors. Of these, roughly 84% fell in the genetic ancestry cluster associated with self-reported Caucasian donors. General study results and limits: The classifier was said to identify cytomegalovirus status with high specificity and sensitivity. Fewer N-insertions (relative to the roughly 660-donor mean) were reportedly seen in an Asian-associated ancestry cluster in a later analysis. When a later analysis compared HLA-associated TCR beta chains with equally common others, the HLA-associated chains turned out to be more clonally expanded and to have lower generation probabilities.

This clone showed up just a few times. Its antigen is not identified. The PCR used 60 Vbeta and 13 Jbeta primers. Data came from immunoSEQ multiplex PCR; TCRdb stores just in-frame clones and leaves some out. The table shows under 150,000 clones, with 80% to 85% occurring only once. With V trimmed by 6 bases and J by 0 bases, 14 bases remained unmatched. This CDR3 contains 18 residues. CDR1 is KGHSH, CDR2 LQKENI, per germline. The source material was PBMCs. This clonotype was obtained from a young man in good health and CMV-seronegative. The chain employs TRBV18 and TRBJ1-1; 9 nucleotides line up with TRBD1. This CDR3 reads CASSTKGPGQGLNTEAFF. The CDR3 DNA reads TGTGCCAGCTCTACCAAAGGACCGGGACAGGGCTTGAACACTGAAGCTTTCTTT.